The 9 T cell receptor beta chains below all came from one sample that was sequenced in a study of T cells expressing NK-cell markers. Reprocessing the 5' RACE reads, TCRdb reports a single entry for every CDR3 protein and omits DNA. The listing contains about half a million distinct CDR3 sequences. The sequenced sample was blood T cells: a sorted CD56 or NKG2C T cell subset, CD4+ or CD8+ T cells, or bulk PBMC T cells (not recorded which). The source of these receptors is a woman in her 50s in good health.

This rearrangement joins TRBV12-3 or TRBV12-4 to TRBJ1-5; TCRdb selects TRBD1, and the lack of DNA leaves this call unchecked. The CDR3 spans 13 residues. The CDR3 region is CASSASGTQPQHF.

The chain recombines TRBV12-3 or TRBV12-4 with TRBJ1-5. The CDR3 has 13 amino acids. The CDR3 spells CASSLGEGQPQHF.

CDR3 protein: CASSSRQGSYNEQFF. This chain joins TRBV12-3 or TRBV12-4 and TRBJ2-1; with no DNA, the TCRdb D assignment of TRBD1 cannot be verified. This CDR3 has 15 amino acids.

The chain recombines TRBV19 with TRBJ2-7. The germline CDR1 and CDR2 sequences are LNHDA and SQIVND (reference sequence). The length of the CDR3 is 14 residues. CDR3 protein: CASSTNRVGYEQYF.

The chain employs TRBV6-1 and TRBJ2-2. This CDR3 region has 13 residues. Germline values: CDR1 MNHNS, CDR2 SASEGT. This CDR3 is CASRSSGTGELFF.

This chain uses TRBV24-1 with TRBJ2-1; TCRdb's D gene call, TRBD2, goes unchecked for lack of DNA. The CDR3 runs to 17 residues. Germline V lookup: CDR1 KGHDR, CDR2 SFDVKD. The CDR3 here is CATQGLAGGRFNNEQFF.

The chain employs TRBV7-2 and TRBJ2-1; TCRdb returns TRBD2, unconfirmable since there is no DNA. This CDR3 has 14 amino acids. Looked up from germline, CDR1 is SGHTA and CDR2 is FQGNSA. The CDR3 sequence: CASSFTSPIGEQFF.

The V and J genes are TRBV2 and TRBJ1-3; the D call of TRBD1 rests on TCRdb alone, since no DNA is present to check it. The CDR3 length is 13 residues. CDR1 is SNHLY, CDR2 FYNNEI, per germline. CDR3 residues: CARGPGAGNTIYF.

The chain uses TRBV3-1 and TRBJ2-1; absent DNA, TCRdb's TRBD2 call cannot be checked. Germline-derived CDR1 and CDR2 are LGHDT and YNNKEL (reference sequence). This CDR3 contains 16 residues. The chain's CDR3 is CASSQGLAGVENEQFF.